Following are 6 T cell receptor beta chains from one sample sequenced in a study of blood T cell repertoires in COVID-19. The data were produced by immunoSEQ multiplex PCR, yet TCRdb's version contains in-frame clones alone and is incomplete. The sample records roughly 68,000 clones, roughly 90% being singletons. The sequenced sample was peripheral blood. Receptors were obtained from a man aged 35-49 years with COVID-19, enrolled during active disease.

V usage is TRBV5-5 and J usage is TRBJ1-1; possibly TRBD1 for D (6 bases). The CDR3 is 15 residues long. V was trimmed by 1 base and J by 2 bases, leaving 12 bases between them. Germline assignment: CDR1 SGHKS and CDR2 YYEKEE (reference sequence). DNA for the CDR3: TGTGCCAGCAGCTTGATTTGGACAGACAACACTGAAGCTTTCTTT. Its protein product is CASSLIWTDNTEAFF.

The rearrangement joins TRBV6-5 to TRBJ2-3; 7 bases align to TRBD2. There are 12 residues in the CDR3. V was pared by 7 bases and J by 9 bases, with 7 bases of the junction left unmatched. The V gene's germline CDR1 is MNHEY and CDR2 SVGAGI. The CDR3 DNA is TGTGCCAGCACTCGGGAGGCAGGAACGCAGTATTTT. Protein sequence: CASTREAGTQYF.

The genes are TRBV19 and TRBJ1-2; TRBD1 aligns across 9 bases. This CDR3 is built from 15 residues. The V gene end was trimmed by 4 bases and the J gene end by 7 bases; junction bases not matched to a gene: 10. CDR1 and CDR2 (germline): LNHDA, SQIVND (reference sequence). CDR3: CASSTRDRDFPGYTF. The CDR3 coding sequence is TGTGCCAGTAGTACCAGGGACAGGGATTTTCCTGGCTACACCTTC.

The chain has TRBV19 and TRBJ1-1, with D maybe TRBD1 (6 bases). V gave up 4 bases and J gave up 4 bases, with 16 bases separating them. The CDR3 totals 15 residues. CDR1 and CDR2 (germline): LNHDA, SQIVND (reference sequence). CDR3 loop: CASSRHMDRSTEAFF. CDR3 in DNA: TGTGCCAGTAGTAGACACATGGACAGATCCACTGAAGCTTTCTTT.

The rearrangement uses TRBV6-5 and TRBJ1-5; possibly TRBD1 for D (5 bases). This CDR3 region has 14 residues. V was shortened by 6 bases and J by 7 bases, with 16 bases between the two germline ends. Germline V gene lookup returns CDR1 MNHEY and CDR2 SVGAGI. The CDR3 protein is CASRAGGERQPQHF. The DNA for the CDR3 is TGTGCCAGCAGGGCCGGGGGGGAGCGACAGCCCCAGCATTTT.

V usage is TRBV2 and J usage is TRBJ2-2, with D maybe TRBD2 (6 bases). Trimming removed 7 bases at V and 2 bases at J, with 17 bases between. The CDR3 spans 16 residues. Germline loops: CDR1 SNHLY, CDR2 FYNNEI. CDR3 bases: TGTGCCAGCAACCCCGGGAGCCCAATTAACACCGGGGAGCTGTTTTTT. It specifies CASNPGSPINTGELFF.